The 29 T cell receptor beta chains below come from one sample, sequenced in a study of technical replicates of blood from several donors. TCRdb keeps only in-frame clones here, not all; method: immunoSEQ multiplex PCR. The table includes 40,000 to 60,000 clones, 80% to 95% detected once. What was sequenced was PBMCs. Every receptor here comes from a human donor in good health. Some clones in this sample may be carry-over from other donors' samples.

In its sample, this clone was seen once. This chain connects TRBV7-9 to TRBJ1-1; perhaps TRBD1 as D (6 bases). CDR3 length: 14 residues. Germline V CDR1 and CDR2: SEHNR, FQNEAQ (reference sequence). The V end was cut by 0 bases, the J end by 5 bases, with 10 bases between. The CDR3 sequence: CASSLARGRTEAFF. DNA for the CDR3: TGTGCCAGCAGCTTAGCCAGGGGAAGGACTGAAGCTTTCTTT.

The chain employs TRBV6-1 and TRBJ1-4; TRBD1 agrees at 7 bases. Looked up from germline, CDR1 is MNHNS and CDR2 is SASEGT. The CDR3 sequence is 15 residues long. V lost 4 bases and J lost 4; bases outside the gene matches: 6. CDR3 region: CASSGQGRFNEKLFF. As DNA, the CDR3 is TGTGCCAGCAGTGGACAGGGCCGATTTAATGAAAAACTGTTTTTT.

This chain connects TRBV5-6 to TRBJ1-4, with D hard to call. Looked up from germline, CDR1 is SGHDT and CDR2 is YYEEEE. V shed 0 bases and J shed 10 bases, with 10 bases lying between them. This CDR3 is 13 amino acids long. CDR3 residues: CASSLAGVPKLFF. The CDR3 region has the DNA TGTGCCAGCAGCTTGGCCGGAGTCCCAAAACTGTTTTTT.

This clone was seen a single time. This chain uses TRBV7-9 with TRBJ1-2; 9 positions agree with TRBD1. V lost 5 bases and J lost 3; bases outside the gene matches: 10. CDR1 SEHNR and CDR2 FQNEAQ come from the germline V gene (reference sequence). The length of the CDR3 is 16 residues. CDR3 loop: CASSDSTGTGHYGYTF. CDR3 in DNA: TGTGCCAGCAGCGATTCAACCGGGACAGGGCACTATGGCTACACCTTC.

V and J are TRBV5-4 and TRBJ2-7; 13 bases match TRBD2. With V trimmed by 4 bases and J by 2 bases, 9 bases remained unmatched. Germline V gene sequence: CDR1 SGHNT, CDR2 YYREEE (reference sequence). This CDR3 is 17 amino acids long. The CDR3 region is CASSDPGTSGKTYEQYF. As DNA, the CDR3 is TGTGCCAGCAGCGACCCCGGGACTAGCGGGAAGACCTACGAGCAGTACTTC.

This clone was observed once. The chain is built from TRBV19 and TRBJ1-2; 8 nucleotides agree with TRBD1. Germline V gene data show CDR1 as LNHDA and CDR2 as SQIVND (reference sequence). CDR3 length: 17 residues. V lost 9 bases, J lost 7 bases, and 22 bases stayed unmatched. CDR3 residues: CASTLAGQEPAWSGYTF. The CDR3 region has the DNA TGTGCCAGCACTCTCGCGGGACAGGAGCCGGCTTGGAGTGGCTACACCTTC.

The chain uses TRBV7-2 and TRBJ1-3; a possible D gene is TRBD1 (5 bases). V was pared by 5 bases and J by 0 bases, with 11 bases between. Germline CDR1 SGHTA, CDR2 FQGNSA. This CDR3 is built from 15 residues. The CDR3 DNA reads as TGTGCCAGCAGCCAAGACAGTAGCTCTGGAAACACCATATATTTT. It yields the protein CASSQDSSSGNTIYF.

The chain combines TRBV5-6 with TRBJ2-3; D gene ambiguous. V was shortened by 0 bases and J by 2 bases, with 7 bases between the two germline ends. This CDR3 has 14 residues. CDR1 and CDR2 (germline): SGHDT, YYEEEE. CDR3 sequence: CASSLADFTDTQYF. For the CDR3, the DNA is TGTGCCAGCAGCTTGGCTGACTTCACAGATACGCAGTATTTT.

This rearrangement joins TRBV4-2 to TRBJ2-7; 8 bases map to TRBD2. There are 16 residues in the CDR3. With V trimmed by 0 bases and J by 2 bases, 6 bases remained unmatched. Germline V gene data show CDR1 as LGHNA and CDR2 as YNFKEQ. The CDR3 region has the DNA TGTGCCAGCAGCCAAGATCGAACTAGCGGAGCCTACGAGCAGTACTTC. Protein product: CASSQDRTSGAYEQYF.

The chain joins TRBV18 to TRBJ1-6, with 9 nucleotides matching TRBD1. This CDR3 spans 17 amino acids. V was clipped by 1 base and J by 5 bases; unmatched bases: 6. The germline V gene encodes CDR1 KGHSH and CDR2 LQKENI. The CDR3 bases are TGTGCCAGCTCACCACAAGCCGGGGACAGGGATAATTCACCCCTCCACTTT. This translates into CASSPQAGDRDNSPLHF.

The V gene is TRBV2, the J gene TRBJ2-7; 7 nucleotides agree with TRBD2. There are 15 residues in the CDR3. Germline V CDR1 and CDR2: SNHLY, FYNNEI. V gave up 6 bases and J gave up 3 bases; unmatched junction bases: 11. The DNA for the CDR3 is TGTGCCAGCAGGGCTAGCGGACGACCCGACTACGAGCAGTACTTC. This encodes CASRASGRPDYEQYF.

The chain carries TRBV4-3 and TRBJ2-1; TRBD2 matches 8 bases. The CDR3 has 19 amino acids. The germline V gene has CDR1 LGHNA and CDR2 YSLEER. Unmatched junction bases numbered 17, after V lost 0 bases and J lost 7 bases. CDR3 nucleotides: TGCGCCAGCAGCCAAGAGAATAGCAGATCTGGCGGGAGGTTGAATGAGCAGTTCTTC. Translated: CASSQENSRSGGRLNEQFF.

The chain links TRBV5-6 to TRBJ1-2; 8 bases are shared with TRBD1. V shed 0 bases, J shed 3 bases, and the junction held 1 base outside the gene matches. The CDR3 spans 14 residues. The germline gives CDR1 SGHDT, CDR2 YYEEEE. CDR3 sequence reads: CASSLDRGDYGYTF. The CDR3 region has the DNA TGTGCCAGCAGCTTGGACAGGGGGGACTATGGCTACACCTTC. Supplemented by reference TRBV5-6 and TRBJ1-2, the full variable domain reads DAGVTQSPTHLIKTRGQQVTLRCSPKSGHDTVSWYQQALGQGPQFIFQYYEEEERQRGNFPDRFSGHQFPNYSSELNVNALLLGDSALYLCASSLDRGDYGYTFGSGTRLTVV.

CDR3 amino acids: CAISDPGGIPTGAFF. The CDR3 bases are TGTGCCATCAGTGACCCAGGGGGGATCCCTACGGGGGCTTTCTTT. The chain is built from TRBV10-3 and TRBJ1-1, with 7 bases matching TRBD1. From germline, CDR1 is ENHRY and CDR2 SYGVKD. The CDR3 has 15 residues. The junction had 15 bases not matched to a gene; V was cut back by 3 bases and J by 11 bases.

The chain joins TRBV5-1 to TRBJ2-2; 8 nucleotides align to TRBD1. Germline trimming cut 0 bases from V and 3 bases from J; bases unmatched to any gene: 4. CDR1 and CDR2 (germline): SGHRS, YFSETQ. CDR3 length: 16 amino acids. CDR3 sequence (DNA): TGCGCCAGCAGCTTGGGGCGGACAGGGTACACCGGGGAGCTGTTTTTT. It yields the protein CASSLGRTGYTGELFF.

The chain joins TRBV5-1 to TRBJ2-7; 12 bases match TRBD2. The CDR3 runs to 14 residues. The J segment lost 10 bases and the V segment lost 0 bases, leaving 5 bases of the junction unmatched. From germline, CDR1 is SGHRS and CDR2 YFSETQ. CDR3 DNA sequence: TGCGCCAGCAGCTTGGGGACTAGCGGGACAGACCAGTACTTC. Residues: CASSLGTSGTDQYF. Looking up the rest from reference TRBV5-1 and TRBJ2-7 gives the full variable domain: KAGVTQTPRYLIKTRGQQVTLSCSPISGHRSVSWYQQTPGQGLQFLFEYFSETQRNKGNFPGRFSGRQFSNSRSEMNVSTLELGDSALYLCASSLGTSGTDQYFGPGTRLTVT.

V is TRBV4-2 and J is TRBJ1-2; D unresolved. Germline lookup yields CDR1 LGHNA and CDR2 YNFKEQ. Trimming took 1 base from V and 4 from J, leaving 16 bases between them. The CDR3 is 16 amino acids. For the CDR3, the DNA is TGTGCCAGCAGCCAAGCCTCGGCGAACCTAGGCTATGGCTACACCTTC. Its translation is CASSQASANLGYGYTF.

The chain combines TRBV6-1 with TRBJ1-3; maybe TRBD1 (5 bases). Per germline, CDR1 MNHNS and CDR2 SASEGT. V was clipped by 2 bases and J by 0 bases, with 17 bases between them. The CDR3 spans 18 residues. The DNA for the CDR3 is TGTGCCAGCAGTGAATGGGGCCAAGAAATTATCTCTGGAAACACCATATATTTT. Encoded protein: CASSEWGQEIISGNTIYF.

The chain recombines TRBV29-1 with TRBJ2-1; D might be TRBD2 (7 bases). The CDR3 totals 12 residues. Deletions cut 8 bases from V and 3 bases from J, with 11 bases between. CDR1 SQVTM and CDR2 ANQGSEA come from the germline V gene. CDR3 residues: CSLGGLYNEQFF. The CDR3 DNA reads as TGCAGCCTGGGGGGGCTCTACAATGAGCAGTTCTTC.

This clone has a single count. The chain employs TRBV7-6 and TRBJ2-2; perhaps TRBD1 as D (5 bases). The CDR3 spans 15 residues. V shed 2 bases and J shed 1 base, with 8 bases lying between them. CDR1 and CDR2 (germline): SGHVS, FNYEAQ. The CDR3 sequence is CASSLRQRNTGELFF. As DNA, the CDR3 is TGTGCCAGCAGCTTACGACAGCGGAACACCGGGGAGCTGTTTTTT.

The chain carries TRBV19 and TRBJ1-1; tentatively, D is TRBD1 (6 bases). The CDR3 length is 15 residues. Trimming cost V 3 bases and J 5 bases, with 16 bases left between them. Per germline, CDR1 LNHDA and CDR2 SQIVND (reference sequence). The CDR3 bases are TGTGCCAGTAGTATTCTCGCGGGGGCGCGGACTGAAGCTTTCTTT. This encodes CASSILAGARTEAFF.

The chain uses TRBV2 and TRBJ2-7; 8 bases match TRBD1. This CDR3 contains 15 residues. Trimming took 6 bases from V and 6 from J; bases not matched to a gene: 13. The germline CDR1 and CDR2 sequences are SNHLY and FYNNEI. The CDR3 here is CASRGVVRQGTEQYF. Here the CDR3 DNA reads TGTGCCAGCAGGGGGGTGGTCCGACAGGGGACCGAGCAGTACTTC. The variable domain in full, completed from reference TRBV2 and TRBJ2-7, reads EPEVTQTPSHQVTQMGQEVILRCVPISNHLYFYWYRQILGQKVEFLVSFYNNEISEKSEIFDDQFSVERPDGSNFTLKIRSTKLEDSAMYFCASRGVVRQGTEQYFGPGTRLTVT.

This chain uses TRBV5-1 with TRBJ2-6; D possibly corresponds to TRBD1 (6 bases). The CDR3 has 14 amino acids. Trimming cost V 4 bases and J 2 bases, with 7 bases left between them. The germline V gene encodes CDR1 SGHRS and CDR2 YFSETQ. The CDR3, as DNA: TGCGCCAGCAGCACAGGGACTGGGGCCAACGTCCTGACTTTC. Translating it yields CASSTGTGANVLTF.

This clone has a single count. The genes are TRBV30 and TRBJ2-3; D gene ambiguous. Trimming took 8 bases from V and 4 from J, leaving 19 bases between them. The germline gives CDR1 GTSNPN, CDR2 SVGIG (reference sequence). This CDR3 comprises 14 residues. CDR3 residues: CAGEAFHEADTQYF. The CDR3 DNA reads TGTGCCGGTGAGGCTTTCCATGAGGCAGATACGCAGTATTTT.

This clone was recorded once. This sequence joins TRBV27 and TRBJ2-1; 7 bases match TRBD2. Trimming cost V 0 bases and J 15 bases; bases outside gene matches: 11. The CDR3 has 14 residues. The germline gives CDR1 MNHEY, CDR2 SMNVEV (reference sequence). The CDR3 DNA follows: TGTGCCAGCAGTTTATCGGGGGGGGACCTTTCGAGGTTCTTC. Residues: CASSLSGGDLSRFF.

The chain uses TRBV7-3 and TRBJ1-1; D is undetermined. This CDR3 is 13 amino acids long. Germline values: CDR1 SGHTA, CDR2 FQGTGA. Trimming left V 2 bases short and J 3 bases short, with 7 bases between. Here the CDR3 DNA reads TGTGCCAGCAGCTTATTCGGGGACACTGAAGCTTTCTTT. Translating gives CASSLFGDTEAFF.

Judged by abundance, this clone is medium-sized. The chain has TRBV4-3 and TRBJ2-3, with 9 bases identical to TRBD2. Germline CDR1 and CDR2: LGHNA and YSLEER. The CDR3 has 17 residues. Trimming took 3 bases from V and 6 from J; bases not matched to a gene: 13. DNA for the CDR3: TGCGCCAGCAGCCACTCAGCCTTAGCGGGAGTAGCGGATACGCAGTATTTT. Protein: CASSHSALAGVADTQYF.

The rearrangement joins TRBV14 to TRBJ2-6; possibly TRBD1 for D (6 bases). The CDR3 loop spans 16 amino acids. Germline V CDR1 and CDR2: SGHDN, FVKESK. Trimming stripped 4 bases from V and 2 bases from J, with 12 bases between. CDR3: CASSPYRAPGANVLTF. The DNA for the CDR3 is TGTGCCAGCAGCCCCTACAGGGCCCCTGGGGCCAACGTCCTGACTTTC. The full variable domain, its missing parts supplied by reference TRBV14 and TRBJ2-6, is EAGVTQFPSHSVIEKGQTVTLRCDPISGHDNLYWYRRVMGKEIKFLLHFVKESKQDESGMPNNRFLAERTGGTYSTLKVQPAELEDSGVYFCASSPYRAPGANVLTFGAGSRLTVL.

This chain connects TRBV7-7 to TRBJ1-1; D is undetermined. V dropped 1 base and J dropped 0 bases, with 3 bases sitting between them. The germline V gene has CDR1 SSHAT and CDR2 FNYEAQ (reference sequence). The CDR3 has 13 residues. The DNA for the CDR3 is TGTGCCAGCAGCTTAGACATGAACACTGAAGCTTTCTTT. It translates to CASSLDMNTEAFF. Filled out from reference TRBV7-7 and TRBJ1-1, the complete variable domain reads GAGVSQSPRYKVTKRGQDVTLRCDPISSHATLYWYQQALGQGPEFLTYFNYEAQPDKSGLPSDRFSAERPEGSISTLTIQRTEQRDSAMYRCASSLDMNTEAFFGQGTRLTVV.